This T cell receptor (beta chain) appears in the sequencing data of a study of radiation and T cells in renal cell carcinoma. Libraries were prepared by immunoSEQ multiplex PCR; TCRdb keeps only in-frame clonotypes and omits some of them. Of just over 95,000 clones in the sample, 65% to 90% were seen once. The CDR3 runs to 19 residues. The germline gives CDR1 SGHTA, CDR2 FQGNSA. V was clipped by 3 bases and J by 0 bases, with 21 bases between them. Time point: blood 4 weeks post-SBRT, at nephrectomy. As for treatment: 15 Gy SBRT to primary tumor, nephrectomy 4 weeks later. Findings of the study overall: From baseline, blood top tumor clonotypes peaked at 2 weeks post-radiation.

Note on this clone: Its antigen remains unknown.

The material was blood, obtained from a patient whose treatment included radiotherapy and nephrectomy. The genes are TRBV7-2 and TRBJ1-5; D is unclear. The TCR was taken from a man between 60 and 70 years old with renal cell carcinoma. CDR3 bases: TGTGCCAGCAGCTTCTCAGAAGAGGGCCCGTTTTATAGCAATCAGCCCCAGCATTTT. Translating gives CASSFSEEGPFYSNQPQHF.